Listed below are T cell receptor beta chains from one sample, sequenced in a study of post-analysis software for immune sequencing data. In TCRdb, the PCR reads were re-called with MiXCR into one record per CDR3 protein. Found here are a few hundred thousand distinct CDR3 sequences, 30% to 40% of them singletons; the top ten hold approximately 6%. Sequencing input: blood. All receptors derive from a girl younger than 18 with multiple sclerosis. Both conserved end residues are part of each CDR3. The D gene is left open where the match is weak. Clone size is given for some rows only: seen once, a few or many times, or a class if the clone is expanded.

12	NA	TRBV10-3	TRBJ2-5	NA	TGTGCCATCAGTGGTAGCCGAGAGACCCAGTACTTC	CAISGSRETQYF
14	few	TRBV29-1	TRBJ2-5	TRBD2	TGCAGCGTGCTAGCGGGGGGCTACCAAGAGACCCAGTACTTC	CSVLAGGYQETQYF
14	NA	TRBV20-1	TRBJ2-1	TRBD2	TGCAGTGCTAGAGGCGGGGGAGATTGGGGTGAGCAGTTCTTC	CSARGGGDWGEQFF
14	NA	TRBV19	TRBJ2-3	NA	TGTGCCAGTAGTATTGGGTCATCCACAGATACGCAGTATTTT	CASSIGSSTDTQYF
16	NA	TRBV20-1	TRBJ1-4	NA	TGCAGTGCTAGAGATCCTCGGGTAGCAACTAATGAAAAACTGTTTTTT	CSARDPRVATNEKLFF
14	NA	TRBV19	TRBJ2-5	NA	TGTGCCAGCACGGAGCCGGGGGCGACGTCGAAGCAGTACTTC	CASTEPGATSKQYF
15	NA	TRBV7-9	TRBJ2-3	TRBD2	TGTGCCAGCAGCTCACATACGACTAGCGCAGATACGCAGTATTTT	CASSSHTTSADTQYF
15	few	TRBV29-1	TRBJ2-7	NA	TGCAGCGTTGAAGTGGCGGGTCTTGGTTCCTACGAGCAGTACTTC	CSVEVAGLGSYEQYF
11	NA	TRBV5-1	TRBJ2-7	NA	TGCGCCAGCAGGGTACTGGACGAGCAGTACTTC	CASRVLDEQYF
13	NA	TRBV11-3	TRBJ2-5	NA	TGTGCCAGCAGCTCAACAGCAGAGGAGACCCAGTACTTC	CASSSTAEETQYF
14	NA	TRBV29-1	TRBJ2-7	TRBD1	TGCAGCGTTCTCACAGGGGGATCGACCAACGAGCAGTACTTC	CSVLTGGSTNEQYF
17	NA	TRBV15	TRBJ2-1	TRBD1	TGTGCCACCAGCAGGACCTCGACAGGGAGCTCCTACAATGAGCAGTTCTTC	CATSRTSTGSSYNEQFF
21	NA	TRBV11-2	TRBJ2-4	NA	TGTGCCAGCAGCTTAAACATCATCCCGGACTTCTCCTTGGGGGCCAAAAACATTCAGTACTTC	CASSLNIIPDFSLGAKNIQYF
16	NA	TRBV20-1	TRBJ2-1	TRBD2	TGCAGTGCTAGAGATCTAGCGGGAGGAACCTACAATGAGCAGTTCTTC	CSARDLAGGTYNEQFF
17	NA	TRBV11-2	TRBJ2-2	TRBD2	TGTGCCAGCAGCTTAGGGCGGGGGGCCTATAACACCGGGGAGCTGTTTTTT	CASSLGRGAYNTGELFF
14	few	TRBV7-8	TRBJ1-1	TRBD1	TGTGCCAGCATCCACGTAACAGGGGGGACTGAAGCTTTCTTT	CASIHVTGGTEAFF
15	few	TRBV11-2	TRBJ1-1	NA	TGTGCCAGCAGCTTAGTTCCGGGTATCGGCACTGAAGCTTTCTTT	CASSLVPGIGTEAFF